This TCR beta chain was identified in a study of T-cell memory formation after mild COVID-19. Study background: Clustering of TCRs was largely donor specific.

Study results and caveats: The study found balanced CD4/CD8 in clones contracting day 15 to 85 and a CD4+ lean in later expanders. The finding that pre-infection memory included some responding clones suggested that cross-reactive memory joined.

About this clonotype: As yet, its antigen is unknown.

The CDR3 loop spans 12 amino acids. Trimming left V 7 bases short and J 4 bases short, with 10 bases between. 5'RACE primed from the constant segment yielded TCR alpha and TCR beta cDNA libraries bearing sample barcodes and UMIs. TCRdb reprocessed the 5' RACE reads with MiXCR, giving one entry per CDR3 protein. The profile shows a few hundred thousand distinct CDR3 sequences, under 25% of them singletons. The source material was PBMCs or a T cell subset sorted from them (not recorded which). V gene TRBV12-3 or TRBV12-4 combines with J gene TRBJ1-1; D possibly corresponds to TRBD1 (5 bases). The TCR comes from an adult woman who had mild COVID-19 (a few samples of this study predate the infection). Cell type and time point are not known. CDR3 loop: CASTGGGTEAFF. DNA of the CDR3: TGTGCCAGCACCGGGGGGGGCACTGAAGCTTTCTTT.